This entry lists 12 T cell receptor beta chains sequenced from one sample in a study of CD8 T cells in cerebrospinal fluid in Alzheimer's disease. TCRdb re-called the 10x single-cell sequencing reads and shows each CDR3 protein once, DNA omitted. The sample table sets out 1,200 or so distinct CDR3 sequences. Material for sequencing was cerebrospinal fluid. All receptors derive from a human donor with Parkinson's disease.

By frequency, this clonotype is medium-sized. This chain joins TRBV9 and TRBJ1-2. Germline CDR1 SGDLS, CDR2 YYNGEE. This CDR3 is built from 15 residues. CDR3 residues: CASSVAVMPNYGYTF.

Measured by frequency, this clonotype is medium-sized. This chain links TRBV29-1 with TRBJ1-2. The germline V gene encodes CDR1 SQVTM and CDR2 ANQGSEA. This CDR3 has 13 amino acids. This CDR3 is CSVEAAYQDGYTF.

This clonotype is identified as medium-sized from frequency. The chain is built from TRBV7-9 and TRBJ2-3; with no DNA, the TCRdb D assignment of TRBD1 cannot be verified. The V gene's germline CDR1 is SEHNR and CDR2 FQNEAQ (reference sequence). CDR3 size: 14 residues. CDR3 protein: CASQSSLGVDTQYF.

This clonotype counts as large by frequency. This chain links TRBV6-2 or TRBV6-3 with TRBJ2-7; TCRdb designates TRBD1, a call that cannot be tested without DNA. The CDR3 has 13 amino acids. Germline CDR1 MNHEY, CDR2 SVGEGT. The CDR3 here is CASGGGRTYEQYF.

In terms of frequency, this clonotype is medium-sized. The chain combines TRBV5-5 with TRBJ2-6. This CDR3 has 13 residues. Germline V gives CDR1 SGHKS, CDR2 YYEKEE (reference sequence). Here the CDR3 reads CASSQSGANVLTF.

Considering frequency, this clonotype is large. The genes are TRBV29-1 and TRBJ1-2; TCRdb picks TRBD1, but there is no DNA to check that call. The CDR3 is 12 amino acids. The germline CDR1 and CDR2 sequences are SQVTM and ANQGSEA. The CDR3 region is CSVDRQGYGYTF.

The chain carries TRBV19 and TRBJ1-5; the TCRdb D gene call, TRBD1, has no DNA to confirm it. Germline CDR1 and CDR2: LNHDA and SQIVND (reference sequence). This CDR3 spans 15 amino acids. This CDR3 is CASSWEGASNQPQHF.

Judged by frequency, this clonotype is medium-sized. This chain joins TRBV9 and TRBJ2-1; TCRdb's D call, TRBD1, is unchecked because there is no DNA. The germline CDR1 and CDR2 sequences are SGDLS and YYNGEE. This CDR3 is built from 14 residues. CDR3 loop: CASSVAQGTNEQFF.

The chain has TRBV6-5 and TRBJ1-2; as DNA is missing, the TRBD1 call by TCRdb cannot be tested. The CDR3 length is 15 residues. Germline V gene lookup returns CDR1 MNHEY and CDR2 SVGAGI. The CDR3 region is CASSYSGQGVFGYTF.

This clonotype registers medium-sized by frequency. The rearrangement uses TRBV19 and TRBJ1-5; the D call of TRBD1 rests on TCRdb alone, since no DNA is present to check it. The CDR3 spans 15 residues. In germline, CDR1 is LNHDA, CDR2 SQIVND (reference sequence). CDR3 sequence reads: CASNPQGPRNQPQHF.

This clonotype counts as medium-sized by frequency. This chain uses TRBV29-1 with TRBJ2-5. Germline assignment: CDR1 SQVTM and CDR2 ANQGSEA. This CDR3 is built from 12 residues. The CDR3 sequence: CSVEHIEATQYF. Full variable domain (missing parts from reference TRBV29-1 and TRBJ2-5): SAVISQKPSRDICQRGTSLTIQCQVDSQVTMMFWYRQQPGQSLTLIATANQGSEATYESGFVIDKFPISRPNLTFSTLTVSNMSPEDSSIYLCSVEHIEATQYFGPGTRLLVL.

This clonotype registers medium-sized (0.01 to 0.1%) by frequency. The chain is built from TRBV28 and TRBJ1-2; TCRdb gives TRBD1 as the D gene, but with no DNA this cannot be confirmed. Germline V gives CDR1 MDHEN, CDR2 SYDVKM. The CDR3 length is 15 residues. CDR3 in amino acids: CASSPGTGNNYGYTF.